A single sample gave rise to the 8 T cell receptor beta chains below, sequenced in a study of CD8 T cells in Susac syndrome. cDNA came from about 0.51 to 1 ug RNA primed by random hexamers. TCRdb independently ran MiXCR on the immunoSEQ multiplex PCR reads; one entry per CDR3 protein. The table records 55,000 to 85,000 distinct CDR3 sequences, roughly 95% of them present only once. Specimen: CD4+ T cells from PBMCs. The receptor source for this set is a human donor with multiple sclerosis.

This rearrangement joins TRBV30 to TRBJ1-2; D is unresolved. The CDR3 covers 11 residues. CDR1 and CDR2 from the germline V gene are GTSNPN and SVGIG (reference sequence). The germline V and J ends were trimmed by 3 bases and 2 bases, with 4 bases remaining between them. DNA for the CDR3: TGTGCCTGGAGCCTGAACTATGGCTACACCTTC. Its protein is CAWSLNYGYTF.

V gene TRBV12-3 or TRBV12-4 combines with J gene TRBJ1-4; 12 bases are a match to TRBD1. This CDR3 has 16 amino acids. V dropped 4 bases and J dropped 8; count of bases not matched to a gene: 8. In DNA form, the CDR3 reads TGTGCCAGCAGTTCCGGGACAGGGGGCTTTGGGGAAAAACTGTTTTTT. This encodes CASSSGTGGFGEKLFF.

The chain couples TRBV3-1 to TRBJ1-2; 7 bases align to TRBD1. The J segment lost 5 bases and the V segment lost 2 bases, leaving 5 bases of the junction unmatched. This CDR3 is 14 amino acids long. Looked up from germline, CDR1 is LGHDT and CDR2 is YNNKEL (reference sequence). CDR3 loop: CASSQTGQPYGYTF. For the CDR3, the DNA is TGTGCCAGCAGCCAAACGGGACAGCCGTATGGCTACACCTTC.

This chain links TRBV7-2 with TRBJ2-2; D gene unclear. CDR1 SGHTA and CDR2 FQGNSA come from the germline V gene. The CDR3 spans 14 residues. V lost 5 bases, J lost 5 bases, and 12 bases lay in between. CDR3 amino acids: CASSRKQITGELFF. CDR3 sequence (DNA): TGTGCCAGCAGCAGAAAACAGATTACCGGGGAGCTGTTTTTT.

This chain links TRBV6-5 with TRBJ2-7; unclear D gene. CDR1 and CDR2 (germline): MNHEY, SVGAGI. The CDR3 loop spans 13 amino acids. Trimming pared 6 bases from V and 2 bases from J, leaving 11 bases between. Written as DNA, the CDR3 is TGTGCCAGCAGCCCGAGAACGCCCTACGAGCAGTACTTC. This gives the protein CASSPRTPYEQYF.

The CDR3: CASSQVPSNEQFF. CDR3 sequence (DNA): TGCGCCAGCAGCCAAGTCCCGAGCAATGAGCAGTTCTTC. This chain connects TRBV4-1 to TRBJ2-1; the D is unclear. In germline, CDR1 is MGHRA, CDR2 YSYEKL. There are 13 residues in the CDR3. Trimming pared 1 base from V and 6 bases from J, leaving 7 bases between.

This chain uses TRBV3-1 with TRBJ2-7; D might be TRBD1 or TRBD2, each matching 5 bases. Deletions cut 5 bases from V and 0 bases from J, with 14 bases between. This CDR3 spans 15 amino acids. Germline V gives CDR1 LGHDT, CDR2 YNNKEL (reference sequence). This CDR3 reads CASSSAEGLSYEQYF. The CDR3, as DNA: TGTGCCAGCAGCTCTGCTGAGGGGCTCTCCTACGAGCAGTACTTC.

The gene calls are TRBV20-1 and TRBJ2-5; 12 positions match TRBD2. Trimming took 5 bases from V and 5 from J; bases not matched to a gene: 6. This CDR3 contains 14 residues. From germline, CDR1 is DFQATT and CDR2 SNEGSKA (reference sequence). The CDR3 reads CSAETSGGVETQYF. The CDR3 DNA reads as TGCAGTGCTGAGACTAGCGGGGGTGTTGAGACCCAGTACTTC.